This T cell receptor (beta chain) was captured in a study of blood T cell repertoires in COVID-19. About the research overall: Sites in the United States, Italy and Spain provided acute and convalescent COVID-19 samples. Nucleic acid was either cDNA or gDNA, and it came from T cells, B-cell-depleted T cells, or PBMCs.

With V trimmed by 8 bases and J by 1 base, 2 bases remained unmatched. This CDR3 is 13 amino acids long. CDR1 is SGHRS, CDR2 YFSETQ, per germline. The protocol was immunoSEQ multiplex PCR, while the TCRdb copy is restricted to in-frame clones and leaves out a portion. The repertoire holds about 99,000 clones, 84% seen once, with 2% in the top ten. The sequencing input was peripheral blood. V usage is TRBV5-1 and J usage is TRBJ2-3; 9 nucleotides match TRBD1. The sequence came from a man aged 70 or older with active or convalescent COVID-19. The CDR3 loop reads CASWTGGTDTQYF. As DNA, the CDR3 is TGCGCCAGTTGGACAGGGGGCACAGATACGCAGTATTTT.